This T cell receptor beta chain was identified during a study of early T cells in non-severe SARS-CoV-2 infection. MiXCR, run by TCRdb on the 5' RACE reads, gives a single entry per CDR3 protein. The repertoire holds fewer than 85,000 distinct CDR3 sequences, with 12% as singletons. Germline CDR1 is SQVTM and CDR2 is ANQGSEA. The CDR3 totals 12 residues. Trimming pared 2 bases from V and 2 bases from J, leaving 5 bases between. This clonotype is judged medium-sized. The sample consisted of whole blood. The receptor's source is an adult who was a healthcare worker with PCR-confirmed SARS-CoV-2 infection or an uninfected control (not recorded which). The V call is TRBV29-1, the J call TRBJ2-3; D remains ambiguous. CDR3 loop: CSVELLTDTQYF. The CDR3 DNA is TGCAGCGTTGAATTACTCACAGATACGCAGTATTTT.